Shown below are 5 T cell receptor beta chains from a single sample sequenced in a study of response to subunit inactivated influenza vaccine. TCRdb redid the calling of the RT-PCR reads with MiXCR, one entry per CDR3 protein. The sample contains about 650,000 distinct CDR3 sequences, roughly 14% of which appear only once. The specimen was PBMCs from blood, collected roughly 12 days after vaccination. The receptors here all came from a man between 45 and 60 years old who received an inactivated influenza vaccine.

This rearrangement joins TRBV5-1 to TRBJ1-2; D is possibly TRBD1 (6 bases). Germline-derived CDR1 and CDR2 are SGHRS and YFSETQ. V gave up 1 base and J gave up 7 bases, with 14 bases separating them. The CDR3 loop spans 14 amino acids. The CDR3 is CASSLRQQGPGYTF. In DNA form, the CDR3 reads TGCGCCAGCAGCTTGCGTCAACAGGGTCCTGGCTACACCTTC.

In this sample, this clonotype turned up many times. The V gene is TRBV20-1, the J gene TRBJ2-1; D unclear. Between the trimmed V and J ends, which lost 5 bases and 8 bases, there was a span of 10 bases. This CDR3 is 11 amino acids long. Looked up from germline, CDR1 is DFQATT and CDR2 is SNEGSKA (reference sequence). The chain's CDR3 is CSASTTDEQFF. The CDR3 DNA is TGCAGTGCTTCTACTACGGATGAGCAGTTCTTC.

This clonotype has just a few counts. V usage is TRBV12-3 or TRBV12-4 and J usage is TRBJ2-2; D could derive from TRBD1 or TRBD2 (6 bases each). The CDR3 loop spans 14 amino acids. V dropped 4 bases and J dropped 4 bases, with 10 bases sitting between them. The CDR3 sequence is CASSSGGRTGELFF. The CDR3 DNA reads as TGTGCCAGCAGTTCTGGGGGGCGCACCGGGGAGCTGTTTTTT.

The rearrangement links TRBV6-2 or TRBV6-3 to TRBJ2-2; D is uncertain. V gave up 7 bases and J gave up 1 base, with 7 bases separating them. This CDR3 is 13 amino acids long. Germline CDR1 MNHEY, CDR2 SVGEGT. The CDR3 DNA reads as TGTGCCAGCAACGATAAGAACACCGGGGAGCTGTTTTTT. Translated, it gives CASNDKNTGELFF.

This clonotype was detected only a few times. The V and J genes are TRBV29-1 and TRBJ2-3, with unresolved D. Germline-derived CDR1 and CDR2 are SQVTM and ANQGSEA. This CDR3 spans 11 amino acids. The ends were cut back, 1 base at V and 10 bases at J, with 9 bases in the middle. Here the CDR3 reads CSVEVTSAQYF. The CDR3 region has the DNA TGCAGCGTTGAAGTCACATCGGCGCAGTATTTT.